A single sample is the source of the 27 T cell receptor beta chains below, sequenced in a study of monozygotic twins with inflammatory bowel disease. TCRdb reprocessed the 5' RACE reads; each CDR3 protein has one entry and no DNA is given. Its table records about 300,000 distinct CDR3 sequences. Sequenced input: blood. The receptors were gathered from a human donor with ulcerative colitis or Crohn's disease, or a healthy co-twin of an affected twin (not recorded which).

This chain links TRBV5-1 with TRBJ2-1. This CDR3 is 14 amino acids long. The germline gives CDR1 SGHRS, CDR2 YFSETQ. CDR3 in amino acids: CASSLWTHHNEQFF.

The chain has TRBV20-1 and TRBJ2-3. The CDR3 spans 13 residues. CDR1 DFQATT and CDR2 SNEGSKA come from the germline V gene (reference sequence). The CDR3 loop is CSARDTGVDTQYF.

The chain employs TRBV6-1 and TRBJ1-3. Germline CDR1 MNHNS, CDR2 SASEGT. The CDR3 extends over 14 amino acids. CDR3 residues: CASSGRGGENTIYF.

CDR3 region: CASSLDRKVAEAFF. The chain links TRBV27 to TRBJ1-1; TCRdb's assignment of TRBD1 cannot be checked, as there is no DNA. Germline loops: CDR1 MNHEY, CDR2 SMNVEV (reference sequence). The CDR3 loop spans 14 amino acids.

V usage is TRBV20-1 and J usage is TRBJ2-1; TCRdb lists TRBD2, though no DNA is available to test this call. The V gene's germline CDR1 is DFQATT and CDR2 SNEGSKA (reference sequence). CDR3 size: 14 residues. CDR3 residues: CSSPRGLALGEQFF.

V and J are TRBV12-3 or TRBV12-4 and TRBJ1-1. This CDR3 region has 14 residues. CDR3 protein: CASSSQLEGPEAFF.

This chain connects TRBV11-1 to TRBJ2-7; TCRdb outputs TRBD1, but without DNA this stays unchecked. CDR1 and CDR2 from the germline V gene are SGHAT and FQDESV (reference sequence). The CDR3 has 18 amino acids. The CDR3 is CASSPVRDRGIRGYEQYF.

V usage is TRBV12-3 or TRBV12-4 and J usage is TRBJ2-3; TCRdb calls TRBD2, which cannot be checked without DNA. The CDR3 contains 14 residues. The CDR3 sequence is CASSSGLATDTQYF.

This chain joins TRBV6-6 and TRBJ1-1. The germline V gene encodes CDR1 MNHNY and CDR2 SVGAGI (reference sequence). This CDR3 is built from 12 residues. CDR3 amino acids: CASWGMNTEAFF.

The chain links TRBV30 to TRBJ2-1; TCRdb indicates TRBD1, and absent DNA this call remains unverified. The CDR3 is 14 residues long. The germline gives CDR1 GTSNPN, CDR2 SVGIG (reference sequence). This chain's CDR3 is CAWTVGAVYNEQFF.

The chain joins TRBV27 to TRBJ2-1. CDR1 MNHEY and CDR2 SMNVEV come from the germline V gene (reference sequence). The CDR3 consists of 16 residues. CDR3 loop: CASSFLFGSDYNEQFF.

This chain connects TRBV7-8 to TRBJ2-3; without DNA, the TCRdb call of TRBD2 cannot be checked. This CDR3 has 15 residues. Per the germline V gene, CDR1 is SGHVS and CDR2 is FQNEAQ. CDR3 region: CASSASGRAVREQYF.

This chain links TRBV12-3 or TRBV12-4 with TRBJ1-4; lacking DNA, the TRBD1 call made by TCRdb goes unchecked. There are 14 residues in the CDR3. Here the CDR3 reads CASSSRDRDEKLFF.

This sequence joins TRBV7-9 and TRBJ2-1; TCRdb's D call, TRBD2, is unchecked because there is no DNA. Germline CDR1 reads SEHNR; CDR2 reads FQNEAQ (reference sequence). The CDR3 runs 15 residues. CDR3 protein: CASSWGLAGNNEQFF.

V and J are TRBV12-3 or TRBV12-4 and TRBJ2-5. This CDR3 has 15 amino acids. The CDR3 protein is CASSLGGTRMETQYF.

This chain links TRBV20-1 with TRBJ2-7; no DNA is available, so the TRBD1 call from TCRdb remains unchecked. From germline, CDR1 is DFQATT and CDR2 SNEGSKA (reference sequence). The CDR3 runs 11 residues. CDR3 sequence: CSASDTYEQYF.

V is TRBV11-2 and J is TRBJ2-2; TCRdb's assignment of TRBD2 cannot be checked, as there is no DNA. The CDR3 has 18 residues. The germline V gene has CDR1 SGHAT and CDR2 FQNNGV. Here the CDR3 reads CASSPGLAGVRGTGELFF.

The CDR3 sequence: CASSHPRLTSTDTQYF. The gene calls are TRBV18 and TRBJ2-3. There are 16 residues in the CDR3. Germline lookup yields CDR1 KGHSH and CDR2 LQKENI.

The V gene is TRBV28, the J gene TRBJ1-5; TCRdb lists TRBD1, though no DNA is available to test this call. The CDR3 is made up of 15 amino acids. Germline V CDR1 and CDR2: MDHEN, SYDVKM. The CDR3 is CASGLSQDRLRPQHF.

The chain has TRBV7-2 and TRBJ2-7. Germline CDR1 and CDR2: SGHTA and FQGNSA. The CDR3 is 13 residues long. CDR3 loop: CASSLHQTYEQYF.

The V and J genes are TRBV5-1 and TRBJ2-3; TCRdb names TRBD1, which stays unverified in the absence of DNA. The germline V gene has CDR1 SGHRS and CDR2 YFSETQ. This CDR3 spans 15 amino acids. CDR3 loop: CASSLGGQHTDTQYF.

The chain recombines TRBV3-1 with TRBJ1-6; no DNA is available, so the TRBD1 call from TCRdb remains unchecked. The length of the CDR3 is 17 residues. CDR1 LGHDT and CDR2 YNNKEL come from the germline V gene (reference sequence). CDR3 loop: CASSRRGGLELNSPLHF.

This chain uses TRBV2 with TRBJ2-2; no DNA is available, so the TRBD1 call from TCRdb remains unchecked. Germline values: CDR1 SNHLY, CDR2 FYNNEI. The CDR3 totals 18 residues. The CDR3 sequence is CASSVRTGEGIGSGELFF.

The V gene is TRBV20-1, the J gene TRBJ2-5; TCRdb outputs TRBD2, but without DNA this stays unchecked. There are 13 residues in the CDR3. The germline CDR1 and CDR2 sequences are DFQATT and SNEGSKA (reference sequence). CDR3 amino acids: CSAPWAGEATQYF.

This sequence joins TRBV19 and TRBJ2-1; the TCRdb call, TRBD2, lacks DNA for checking. The CDR3 runs to 16 residues. The germline V gene encodes CDR1 LNHDA and CDR2 SQIVND (reference sequence). The CDR3 sequence is CASSPFSAGGPNEQFF.

J is TRBJ2-7 and V is TRBV6-2 or TRBV6-3; checking the TCRdb D call of TRBD2 is not possible without DNA. The CDR3 extends over 16 amino acids. Per the germline V gene, CDR1 is MNHEY and CDR2 is SVGEGT. The CDR3 loop reads CASSLGLATRIYEQYF.

The rearrangement uses TRBV3-1 and TRBJ1-5; TCRdb picks TRBD1, but there is no DNA to check that call. The CDR3 is made up of 14 amino acids. CDR1 and CDR2 from the germline V gene are LGHDT and YNNKEL (reference sequence). CDR3 amino acids: CASSQGQHNQPQHF.